This TCR beta chain is from a study of blood T cells in healthy people across ages. This clonotype came up a few times. It was with a sample-barcoded 5' primer and a J-beta primer mix that a second PCR of roughly 7 to 12 cycles was run. TCRdb called the 5' RACE reads again in MiXCR, with one record for every CDR3 protein. In the table there are fewer than 2 million distinct CDR3 sequences, approximately 40% of which are singletons. This clonotype originated in a human donor in good health. Input material: blood.

DNA for the CDR3: TGTGCCAGCAGCTTCCAAGGGTGGGCCAACTATGGCTACACCTTC. This encodes CASSFQGWANYGYTF. The chain links TRBV7-2 to TRBJ1-2; D is uncertain. There are 15 residues in the CDR3. The germline gives CDR1 SGHTA, CDR2 FQGNSA. Trimming took 3 bases from V and 2 from J, leaving 13 bases between them.